This TCR beta chain was identified during a study of Tregs in tolerant kidney transplant recipients. As for this clone: Its antigen is unknown. Coverage ceases 3 residues before the CDR3 finishes, and the germline J gene fills in the end.

Study-wide points: No direct test of biological reproducibility was done here. Tregs expanded with activated donor B cells seemed most donor-specific. Few patients were studied, so findings need validation in larger groups.

CDR3 size: 16 residues. In germline, CDR1 is GTSNPN, CDR2 SVGIG (reference sequence). Using immunoSEQ multiplex PCR, the repertoire was profiled, and TCRdb retains in-frame clones only, with some absent. This sample carries some 30,000 clones, with roughly 1.9% going to the ten biggest clones. Mixed chimerism was transient after nonmyeloablative marrow transplants from related graft donors. Thawed PBMCs were FACS-sorted into unstimulated CD4+CD25+CD127- regulatory T cells, CD4+CD25- non-regulatory cells, CD4 and CD8 cells. The source is a human patient who received a combined kidney and bone marrow transplant. A subset of T cells may come from the graft donor. The sequences come from CD4+ T cells from blood (PBMCs), collected 24 months after the transplant. This chain links TRBV30 with TRBJ1-2, with 7 positions matching TRBD1. Incomplete CDR3 DNA: TGTGCCTGGAGTCACACCTCGGGACAGCGCCTGGGAGGC. Protein sequence: CAWSHTSGQRLGG. The complete CDR3 reads CAWSHTSGQRLGGYTF.